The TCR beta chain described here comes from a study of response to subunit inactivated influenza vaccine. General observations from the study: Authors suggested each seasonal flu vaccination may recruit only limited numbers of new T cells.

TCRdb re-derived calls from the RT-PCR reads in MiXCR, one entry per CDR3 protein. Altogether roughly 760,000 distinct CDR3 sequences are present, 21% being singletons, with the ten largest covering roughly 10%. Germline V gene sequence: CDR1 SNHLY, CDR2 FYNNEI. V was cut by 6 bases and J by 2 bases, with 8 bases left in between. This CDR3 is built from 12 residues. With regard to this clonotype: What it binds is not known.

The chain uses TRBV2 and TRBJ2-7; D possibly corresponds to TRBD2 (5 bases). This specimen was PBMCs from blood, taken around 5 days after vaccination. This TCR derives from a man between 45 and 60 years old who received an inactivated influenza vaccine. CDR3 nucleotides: TGTGCCAGCAGGTACGGGACCTACGAGCAGTACTTC. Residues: CASRYGTYEQYF.